This TCR beta chain was sequenced in a study of cytomegalovirus exposure and HLA in healthy donors. This clone showed up just once. The PCR ran on 60 Vbeta and 13 Jbeta primers. Assay used: immunoSEQ multiplex PCR; TCRdb lists only in-frame clones, some missing. The table records 150,000 to 200,000 clones, approximately 78% of them present only once. CDR3 length equals 16 residues. Germline CDR1 is SNHLY and CDR2 is FYNNEI. J was trimmed by 6 bases and V by 5 bases; bases with no gene match: 11. The chain is built from TRBV2 and TRBJ2-3; 10 bases are shared with TRBD2. Sequencing was done on a sample of PBMCs. This clonotype originated in a woman younger than 35 in good health and CMV-seronegative. CDR3 amino acids: CASSPSSGRAADTQYF. DNA of the CDR3: TGTGCCAGCAGTCCTTCAAGCGGGAGGGCGGCCGATACGCAGTATTTT.